Presented here are 14 T cell receptor beta chains from one specimen sequenced in a study of cytomegalovirus exposure and HLA in healthy donors. PCR involved 60 Vbeta and 13 Jbeta primers. The method was immunoSEQ multiplex PCR; TCRdb's version includes in-frame clones alone and lacks a portion of them. The table records roughly 160,000 clones, about 80% of them present only once. The sequencing sample was made of PBMCs. These receptors all come from a man younger than 45 in good health and CMV-seronegative.

V is TRBV7-9 and J is TRBJ2-3, with D perhaps matching TRBD2 (6 bases). The V and J ends lost 3 bases and 4 bases respectively, with 8 bases between them. Germline CDR1 and CDR2: SEHNR and FQNEAQ (reference sequence). The CDR3 sequence is 13 residues long. The CDR3 region has the DNA TGTGCCAGCAGCTTCGGGACTTCAGATACGCAGTATTTT. This codes for CASSFGTSDTQYF.

This clone came up once. This chain connects TRBV14 to TRBJ1-4; the D is unclear. Trimming left V 2 bases short and J 0 bases short, with 10 bases between. This CDR3 spans 16 amino acids. Germline V CDR1 and CDR2: SGHDN, FVKESK. CDR3 in DNA: TGTGCCAGCAGCCAAATCCGACTGACAACTAATGAAAAACTGTTTTTT. It specifies CASSQIRLTTNEKLFF.

V usage is TRBV7-9 and J usage is TRBJ1-2, with D unresolved. Trimming took 2 bases from V and 2 from J, leaving 12 bases between them. Germline V gene data show CDR1 as SEHNR and CDR2 as FQNEAQ (reference sequence). The CDR3 runs 15 residues. The CDR3 here is CASSLPPTSNYGYTF. The CDR3 DNA reads TGTGCCAGCAGCTTACCTCCGACATCCAACTATGGCTACACCTTC.

The chain is built from TRBV6-5 and TRBJ2-2; D may be TRBD2 (7 bases). Germline assignment: CDR1 MNHEY and CDR2 SVGAGI. Trimming removed 4 bases from V and 4 bases from J, with 10 bases in between. The length of the CDR3 is 14 residues. The CDR3: CASSSRGATGELFF. For the CDR3, the DNA is TGTGCCAGCAGTTCCCGGGGGGCCACCGGGGAGCTGTTTTTT.

The CDR3 spells CASSADRGNTEAFF. The CDR3 bases are TGTGCCAGCAGCGCGGACAGGGGGAACACTGAAGCTTTCTTT. V usage is TRBV7-2 and J usage is TRBJ1-1; 9 bases align to TRBD1. This CDR3 is 14 amino acids long. The V and J ends lost 5 bases and 1 base, in that order; junction bases with no gene match: 2. Germline CDR1 reads SGHTA; CDR2 reads FQGNSA.

This clone has only one observation. This chain uses TRBV7-2 with TRBJ2-5; D is perhaps TRBD1 (6 bases). The germline CDR1 and CDR2 sequences are SGHTA and FQGNSA. Trimming left V 5 bases short and J 1 base short, with 17 bases between. The CDR3 loop spans 16 amino acids. The CDR3 spells CASSRVRQAPQETQYF. The CDR3 DNA reads as TGTGCCAGCAGCCGCGTCCGACAGGCCCCCCAAGAGACCCAGTACTTC.

This clone has just one count. The chain links TRBV5-1 to TRBJ2-7; 12 positions agree with TRBD2. Germline V gene sequence: CDR1 SGHRS, CDR2 YFSETQ. This CDR3 comprises 18 residues. Losses at the gene ends were 0 bases for V and 1 base for J; bases not matched to a gene: 8. The CDR3 region is CASSLEASGGAWSYEQYF. CDR3 coding DNA: TGCGCCAGCAGCTTGGAGGCTAGCGGGGGGGCCTGGTCCTACGAGCAGTACTTC.

This clone was counted a single time. V gene TRBV30 combines with J gene TRBJ2-2, with D possibly matching TRBD1 (6 bases). Germline loops: CDR1 GTSNPN, CDR2 SVGIG (reference sequence). Trimming took off 2 bases at V and 1 base at J, with 8 bases between the two ends. CDR3 size: 14 residues. CDR3 sequence reads: CAWSRGQNTGELFF. In nucleotides, the CDR3 is TGTGCCTGGAGTCGGGGACAGAACACCGGGGAGCTGTTTTTT.

This clone appeared a single time. J is TRBJ2-7 and V is TRBV28; 9 positions agree with TRBD1. Germline assignment: CDR1 MDHEN and CDR2 SYDVKM. Unmatched junction bases numbered 4, after V lost 3 bases and J lost 1 base. CDR3 length: 15 residues. The CDR3 nucleotides read TGTGCCAGCAGTTTGGTGACAGGGGGTTCCTACGAGCAGTACTTC. This encodes CASSLVTGGSYEQYF.

The chain has TRBV18 and TRBJ2-7; 9 bases align to TRBD1. The germline CDR1 and CDR2 sequences are KGHSH and LQKENI. Trimming removed 7 bases from V and 5 bases from J; junction bases left unmatched: 6. The CDR3 runs to 13 residues. The DNA of the CDR3 is TGTGCCAGCTGCCCACAGGGGGCCCACGAGCAGTACTTC. Protein sequence: CASCPQGAHEQYF.

The chain combines TRBV7-9 with TRBJ1-1; D unresolved. The CDR3 contains 13 residues. Trimming removed 0 bases from V and 3 bases from J, with 5 bases in between. Germline V gene sequence: CDR1 SEHNR, CDR2 FQNEAQ (reference sequence). CDR3 residues: CASSLAYYTEAFF. The CDR3 DNA reads TGTGCCAGCAGCTTAGCCTATTACACTGAAGCTTTCTTT. Full variable domain (outside the CDR3, taken from reference TRBV7-9 and TRBJ1-1): DTGVSQNPRHKITKRGQNVTFRCDPISEHNRLYWYRQTLGQGPEFLTYFQNEAQLEKSRLLSDRFSAERPKGSFSTLEIQRTEQGDSAMYLCASSLAYYTEAFFGQGTRLTVV.

V usage is TRBV4-1 and J usage is TRBJ1-1; D is undetermined. V was trimmed by 1 base and J by 0 bases, leaving 21 bases between them. This CDR3 comprises 19 residues. Germline V lookup: CDR1 MGHRA, CDR2 YSYEKL. In nucleotides, the CDR3 is TGCGCCAGCAGCCAAGGGTGGGCAGAAATACTGACAATGAACACTGAAGCTTTCTTT. It encodes CASSQGWAEILTMNTEAFF.

The gene calls are TRBV21-1 and TRBJ2-7; the table's D call, TRBD1, was not checked against the DNA. TRBV21-1 is deemed a pseudogene. The CDR3 extends over 17 amino acids. CDR3 residues: CASTTNRGSGASYEQYF. In DNA, the CDR3 is TGTGCCAGCACCACTAACCGCGGGTCAGGGGCCAGCTACGAGCAGTACTTC.

In its sample, this clone was seen once. J is TRBJ1-1 and V is TRBV7-6, with D unclear. Germline V gene sequence: CDR1 SGHVS, CDR2 FNYEAQ. V was pared by 5 bases and J by 2 bases, with 12 bases between. This CDR3 has 14 residues. The CDR3 spells CASSRERVNTEAFF. DNA of the CDR3: TGTGCCAGCAGCAGAGAACGGGTTAACACTGAAGCTTTCTTT. The full variable domain, completed using reference TRBV7-6 and TRBJ1-1, is GAGVSQSPRYKVTKRGQDVALRCDPISGHVSLYWYRQALGQGPEFLTYFNYEAQQDKSGLPNDRFSAERPEGSISTLTIQRTEQRDSAMYRCASSRERVNTEAFFGQGTRLTVV.